Described below is a single T cell receptor (beta chain) sequence and its context. Authors' processing steps: Estimated nucleated cell counts came from reference gene primer amplification. Sequencing was performed with immunoSEQ multiplex PCR; in TCRdb, only in-frame clones are kept and a portion is missing. That table gives V, J and clone size, and the DNA gave D and trimming. The table has about 80,000 clones, approximately 83% seen once. Per the germline V gene, CDR1 is MNHEY and CDR2 is SVGAGI. This CDR3 comprises 15 residues. Germline trimming cut 8 bases from V and 2 bases from J; bases unmatched to any gene: 11. The data originate from a study of blood T cell repertoires in COVID-19. Whole-study context: Acute and convalescent COVID-19 specimens originated in the United States, Italy and Spain. Sources were T cells, B-cell-depleted T cells, or PBMCs; the material itself was cDNA or gDNA.

The origin of this receptor is a human donor in a cohort sampled during active COVID-19. The V gene is TRBV6-5, the J gene TRBJ1-2; TRBD1 aligns across 7 bases. The sequenced sample consisted of peripheral blood. CDR3 nucleotides: TGTGCCAGCCTTTACAAGGGGACAGACAACTATGGCTACACCTTC. Translating it yields CASLYKGTDNYGYTF.